This T cell receptor (beta chain) emerged from a study of OX40 agonist ivuxolimab in advanced cancers. As regards this clone: Antigen: not known.

Trimming took 6 bases from V and 10 from J, leaving 12 bases between them. CDR3 size: 11 residues. CDR1 MNHEY and CDR2 SVGAGI come from the germline V gene. Profiled with immunoSEQ multiplex PCR; TCRdb holds only in-frame clones, not every one. The table records fewer than 90,000 clones, roughly 91% of them present only once. Study results and limitations: Low clonal expansion, among the lowest seen, marked partial responders at 0.1-3.0 mg/kg. Within 6 weeks, CD4+ and CD8+ blood T cells expanded clonally at 0.1 to 3.0 mg/kg.

Patients with autoimmune history or systemic immunosuppression were excluded. Blood samples were obtained at baseline, cycle 4 day 1, and cycle 7 day 1. This TCR was recovered from an adult with an advanced solid tumor such as melanoma, head and neck, liver or kidney cancer. Sample: CD4+ or CD8+ T cells sorted from blood, taken in a trial of the OX40 agonist ivuxolimab. The V call is TRBV6-5, the J call TRBJ1-1, with TRBD1 as a possible D gene (5 bases). The CDR3 coding sequence is TGTGCCAGCAGGGACACGACGGTAGCTTTCTTT. This codes for CASRDTTVAFF.